Presented here are 24 T cell receptor beta chains from one specimen sequenced in a study of T-cell reconstitution after alpha-beta-depleted transplantation in children (dated by TCRdb to about 2016). Library construction relied on PCR. Sequencing relied on an Illumina HiSeq 2500. Molecular barcoding was employed in the preparation of TCR libraries, with unique molecular identifiers being used to normalize TCRbeta repertoire quantification. TCRdb trimmed the raw reads at Q25, called clones with MiXCR and kept productive beta chains. Each CDR3 protein appears once, grouped with its most common genes and DNA. In this sample the table shows a few hundred thousand distinct CDR3 sequences, about 9.4% of which occur a single time. The ten biggest clones cover approximately 2.3% of the sample. Sequencing was performed on PBMCs from the stem cell graft donor, taken from the stem cell graft. The receptors were sampled from a human donor who donated a stem cell graft to a child with acute lymphoblastic leukemia.

As for this clonotype: At one end, the junction sequence differs from germline, possibly due to a read error. The chain links TRBV25-1 to TRBJ2-7; TRBD2 aligns across 13 bases. The V gene's germline CDR1 is MGHDK and CDR2 SYGVNS. The CDR3 runs 18 residues. This chain's CDR3 is CASSEEGGLAGTSYDQYF. The CDR3 DNA follows: TGTGCCAGCAGTGAAGAAGGGGGACTAGCGGGAACTAGCTACGACCAGTACTTC.

This clonotype was seen a few times. The chain couples TRBV19 to TRBJ2-7, with no clear D. V was pared by 0 bases and J by 6 bases, with 18 bases between. The length of the CDR3 is 16 residues. Germline loops: CDR1 LNHDA, CDR2 SQIVND (reference sequence). In nucleotides, the CDR3 is TGTGCCAGTAGTATAGATCTCGGCCCATCACCTCGCGAGCAGTACTTC. Protein product: CASSIDLGPSPREQYF.

V gene TRBV4-3 combines with J gene TRBJ2-2, with 8 bases matching TRBD2. The V segment lost 3 bases and the J segment 5 bases; nucleotides outside the gene matches: 2. CDR3 size: 14 residues. Germline V CDR1 and CDR2: LGHNA, YSLEER. The CDR3 loop is CASSQKRETGELFF. CDR3 DNA: TGCGCCAGCAGCCAGAAGCGGGAGACCGGGGAGCTGTTTTTT.

This clonotype was seen a few times. The chain recombines TRBV20-1 with TRBJ2-3; 13 positions match TRBD2. The junction had 3 bases not matched to a gene; V was cut back by 8 bases and J by 4 bases. Germline V gene lookup returns CDR1 DFQATT and CDR2 SNEGSKA (reference sequence). The CDR3 is 13 residues long. This CDR3 is CSRLAGGSDTQYF. CDR3 in DNA: TGCAGTCGACTAGCGGGAGGATCAGATACGCAGTATTTT.

This chain uses TRBV7-2 with TRBJ2-1; 8 bases align to TRBD1. V dropped 0 bases and J dropped 5; count of bases not matched to a gene: 9. CDR1 is SGHTA, CDR2 FQGNSA, per germline. CDR3 length equals 17 residues. The chain's CDR3 is CASSLAFYGQGNNEQFF. In nucleotides, the CDR3 is TGTGCCAGCAGCTTAGCGTTTTATGGACAGGGTAACAATGAGCAGTTCTTC.

V and J are TRBV4-1 and TRBJ2-2; no definite D call. The CDR3 has 14 residues. Trimming took off 0 bases at V and 5 bases at J, with 7 bases between the two ends. CDR1 MGHRA and CDR2 YSYEKL come from the germline V gene. The CDR3 nucleotides are TGCGCCAGCAGCCAAGAGAGGTTTACCGGGGAGCTGTTTTTT. Protein product: CASSQERFTGELFF.

The V and J genes are TRBV20-1 and TRBJ2-7, with 8 bases lining up with TRBD1. After removal of 3 bases from V and 7 bases from J, the junction contained 11 bases not matched to a gene. This CDR3 has 14 amino acids. Germline-derived CDR1 and CDR2 are DFQATT and SNEGSKA (reference sequence). The CDR3 DNA is TGCAGTGCTAGGAGACTGACAGGGGTTGGGGAGCAGTACTTC. Translating gives CSARRLTGVGEQYF.

This clonotype was picked up many times. This chain links TRBV5-1 with TRBJ2-1; TRBD2 agrees at 7 bases. CDR3 length: 16 residues. V lost 3 bases to trimming and J lost 0 bases; unmatched junction nucleotides: 6. CDR1 is SGHRS, CDR2 YFSETQ, per germline. CDR3 amino acids: CASSSSGASSYNEQFF. CDR3 sequence (DNA): TGCGCCAGCAGCTCTAGCGGAGCGAGCTCCTACAATGAGCAGTTCTTC.

This rearrangement joins TRBV20-1 to TRBJ2-5, with 10 bases identical to TRBD1. This CDR3 is built from 15 residues. The germline CDR1 and CDR2 sequences are DFQATT and SNEGSKA (reference sequence). Trimming cost V 6 bases and J 5 bases; bases outside gene matches: 12. DNA for the CDR3: TGCAGTGCAAAGCCGGGGACAGGGGATTTGGAGACCCAGTACTTC. It specifies CSAKPGTGDLETQYF.

This clonotype has a handful of counts. The chain is built from TRBV4-1 and TRBJ2-1; a possible D gene is TRBD2 (5 bases). V shed 0 bases and J shed 8 bases, with 23 bases lying between them. The CDR3 sequence is 18 residues long. Germline CDR1 and CDR2: MGHRA and YSYEKL. The CDR3 sequence is CASSQDFGPGVGSDEQFF. The CDR3 bases are TGCGCCAGCAGCCAAGATTTCGGCCCCGGGGTGGGGTCCGATGAGCAGTTCTTC.

This clonotype showed up just a few times. This sequence joins TRBV27 and TRBJ2-2, with D perhaps TRBD1 (5 bases). The CDR3 is made up of 19 amino acids. The germline gives CDR1 MNHEY, CDR2 SMNVEV (reference sequence). Trimming pared 4 bases from V and 0 bases from J, leaving 21 bases between. DNA of the CDR3: TGTGCCAGCAGTTGGTTTCAGGGCGGCCACTTAGCGAACACCGGGGAGCTGTTTTTT. Protein: CASSWFQGGHLANTGELFF.

This clonotype turned up a few times. This chain uses TRBV28 with TRBJ1-3; D gene ambiguous. This CDR3 has 16 residues. Germline V gene sequence: CDR1 MDHEN, CDR2 SYDVKM. Deletions cut 2 bases from V and 4 bases from J, with 15 bases between. CDR3 nucleotide sequence: TGTGCCAGCAGTTTACCGGGATCTCAAGTCGGAAACACCATATATTTT. Amino acid sequence: CASSLPGSQVGNTIYF.

This clonotype was seen a handful of times. The V gene is TRBV12-3 or TRBV12-4, the J gene TRBJ2-1, with D possibly matching TRBD2 (5 bases). The CDR3 contains 13 residues. V was pared by 7 bases and J by 1 base, with 8 bases between. The CDR3 loop reads CASKSGSYNEQFF. The CDR3 bases are TGTGCCAGCAAGAGCGGATCCTACAATGAGCAGTTCTTC.

This clonotype was recorded many times. The chain joins TRBV7-2 to TRBJ2-1; the D gene could be TRBD1 or TRBD2 (6 bases each). There are 16 residues in the CDR3. Trimming shortened V by 1 base and J by 4 bases, and 14 bases separated the two germline ends. From germline, CDR1 is SGHTA and CDR2 FQGNSA. The CDR3 DNA reads as TGTGCCAGCAGCTTAGACAGGGACTTAGGTTACAATGAGCAGTTCTTC. It is translated as CASSLDRDLGYNEQFF.

The chain couples TRBV21-1 to TRBJ1-2. TRBV21-1 is a known pseudogene. The CDR3 is 14 amino acids. The CDR3 spells CASSAIPPNYGYTF. DNA for the CDR3: TGTGCCAGCAGCGCAATCCCACCTAACTATGGCTACACCTTC.

This clonotype occurred a few times. The gene calls are TRBV6-4 and TRBJ2-3, with a weak D call TRBD2 (6 bases). Germline V gives CDR1 MRHNA, CDR2 SNTAGT. V was shortened by 3 bases and J by 0 bases, with 19 bases between the two germline ends. This CDR3 contains 18 residues. The CDR3 DNA is TGTGCCAGCAGTGAGCCTGGGGTGCGGGGACCTAGCACAGATACGCAGTATTTT. Translated, it gives CASSEPGVRGPSTDTQYF.

This clonotype came up a few times. The CDR3 region has the DNA TGTGCCAGCAGACCCGTTAGCGGGAGAGGGCATGAGCAGTTCTTC. This gives the protein CASRPVSGRGHEQFF. The chain has TRBV5-4 and TRBJ2-1; 9 bases agree with TRBD2. Germline V lookup: CDR1 SGHNT, CDR2 YYREEE (reference sequence). Unmatched junction bases numbered 11, after V lost 5 bases and J lost 8 bases. The CDR3 length is 15 residues.

The chain carries TRBV4-1 and TRBJ1-5; 7 bases agree with TRBD1. Germline loops: CDR1 MGHRA, CDR2 YSYEKL. V lost 0 bases and J lost 10; bases outside the gene matches: 3. The CDR3 contains 13 residues. This CDR3 is CASSQDLGGPQHF. The CDR3 DNA sequence: TGCGCCAGCAGCCAAGATTTAGGGGGCCCCCAGCATTTT.

The gene calls are TRBV12-5 and TRBJ2-7; 7 bases agree with TRBD2. V lost 6 bases to trimming and J lost 0 bases; unmatched junction nucleotides: 8. The CDR3 loop spans 15 amino acids. Germline loops: CDR1 LGHNT, CDR2 FRNRAP. CDR3 in DNA: TGTGCTAGTGGCACGCAAGCGGGACCCTCCTACGAGCAGTACTTC. Translation gives CASGTQAGPSYEQYF.

This clonotype was picked up many times. The chain carries TRBV5-1 and TRBJ1-2, with 9 bases identical to TRBD1. Germline values: CDR1 SGHRS, CDR2 YFSETQ. V gave up 4 bases and J gave up 4 bases; unmatched junction bases: 5. There are 14 residues in the CDR3. The chain's CDR3 is CASSQDRGPYGYTF. CDR3 DNA sequence: TGCGCCAGCAGCCAGGACAGGGGTCCCTATGGCTACACCTTC.

This clonotype was seen only a few times. The rearrangement uses TRBV29-1 and TRBJ2-4; D unresolved. Germline CDR1 is SQVTM and CDR2 is ANQGSEA. The CDR3 spans 15 residues. Trimming left V 0 bases short and J 0 bases short, with 9 bases between. This CDR3 is CSVEDPRLAKNIQYF. DNA for the CDR3: TGCAGCGTTGAAGATCCTCGGCTAGCCAAAAACATTCAGTACTTC.

The rearrangement links TRBV24-1 to TRBJ2-3; TRBD1 aligns across 8 bases. V was pared by 3 bases and J by 6 bases, with 13 bases of the junction left unmatched. The CDR3 has 17 amino acids. Germline lookup yields CDR1 KGHDR and CDR2 SFDVKD. CDR3 nucleotide sequence: TGTGCCACCAGTGATCCACAGGGGGTCTCACCGTTTGATACGCAGTATTTT. Translation: CATSDPQGVSPFDTQYF.

The chain has TRBV6-1 and TRBJ1-5; the D gene is possibly TRBD1 (5 bases). Trimming removed 5 bases at V and 0 bases at J, with 11 bases between. Germline-derived CDR1 and CDR2 are MNHNS and SASEGT. The CDR3 contains 15 residues. CDR3 residues: CASSPQGISNQPQHF. For the CDR3, the DNA is TGTGCCAGCAGTCCTCAGGGTATTAGCAATCAGCCCCAGCATTTT.

The rearrangement links TRBV29-1 to TRBJ2-3; perhaps TRBD1 as D (5 bases). The CDR3 runs 13 residues. Looked up from germline, CDR1 is SQVTM and CDR2 is ANQGSEA. Trimming stripped 7 bases from V and 4 bases from J, with 15 bases between. This CDR3 reads CSAWGGPADTQYF. CDR3 coding DNA: TGCAGCGCGTGGGGCGGACCGGCAGATACGCAGTATTTT.